The 6 T cell receptor beta chains listed next were all sequenced from one sample in a study of tumor and adjacent non-tumor tissue in lung cancer. A modified ARM-PCR protocol with three rounds of nested PCR amplified TCRbeta. One entry per CDR3 protein results from TCRdb running MiXCR on the multiplex PCR reads. The table records about 75,000 distinct CDR3 sequences, 65% to 75% of them present only once. No cell sorting was done before RNA was extracted from the tissue. More than 3 cm separated this lung sample from the edge of the tumor. Source material: distant non-tumor lung tissue. The receptors shown here come from a woman aged 45-65 years with non-small cell lung cancer.

In the case of this clonotype: The CDR3 does not close with the conserved phenylalanine or tryptophan, likely indicating a read error. The limits of the CDR3 on the DNA are not certain, so only TCRdb's listed CDR3 is given. This chain connects TRBV11-2 to TRBJ2-1; TRBD2, the table's D call, was not compared with the DNA. Germline loops: CDR1 SGHAT, CDR2 FQNNGV. The CDR3 is 16 amino acids long, termini counted. This chain's CDR3 is CASSRMILAGDNEQLS.

Points on this clonotype: One end of the junction varies from germline; a read error may be responsible. V usage is TRBV7-9 and J usage is TRBJ2-3; D is perhaps TRBD2 (6 bases). The CDR3 extends over 15 amino acids. Germline V gene lookup returns CDR1 SEHNR and CDR2 FQNEAQ (reference sequence). CDR3 sequence reads: CASSPFGGIIDTQYF. The CDR3 DNA reads TGTGCCAGCAGCCCCTTTGGGGGGATCATAGATACGCAATATTTT.

This clonotype has just a few counts. The J gene is TRBJ2-2, the V gene TRBV15, with D hard to call. This CDR3 comprises 12 residues. Per germline, CDR1 LNHNV and CDR2 YYDKDF (reference sequence). V was clipped by 6 bases and J by 8 bases, with 10 bases between them. The CDR3 DNA follows: TGTGCCACCAGTATGACTTTTGGGGAGCTGTTTTTT. Encoded protein: CATSMTFGELFF.

Notes on this clonotype: The junction does not match germline at one end; this may be a read error. The CDR3 region is CGSSLKELNTEAYF. In nucleotides, the CDR3 is TGTGGCAGCAGCTTGAAGGAGTTGAACACTGAAGCTTACTTC. The chain recombines TRBV11-1 with TRBJ1-1; D is uncertain. The CDR3 runs to 14 residues. The germline CDR1 and CDR2 sequences are SGHAT and FQDESV (reference sequence). The full variable domain, in which reference TRBV11-1 and TRBJ1-1 provide the parts outside the CDR3, is EAEVAQSPRYKITEKSQAVAFWCDPISGHATLYWYRQILGQGPELLVQFQDESVVDDSQLPKDRFSAERLKGVDSTLKIQPAELGDSAMYLCGSSLKELNTEAYFGQGTRLTVV.

For this clonotype: The DNA is left out, because the CDR3 cannot be placed on it with certainty; the CDR3 is given as TCRdb lists it. V and J are TRBV5-5 and TRBJ1-5; the table names TRBD1, a call not compared with the DNA. The germline V gene encodes CDR1 SGHKS and CDR2 YYEKEE (reference sequence). The CDR3 length equals 14 residues, ends included. This CDR3 reads CAGSWGQGNQPQHF.

This clonotype was counted a few times. A clone one base away is much larger, so this may be a read error. Likely a read error: the CDR3 ends without its conserved phenylalanine or tryptophan. The chain carries TRBV20-1 and TRBJ1-2; TRBD1 might be the D (6 bases). Germline CDR1 is DFQATT and CDR2 is SNEGSKA (reference sequence). This CDR3 has 12 residues. V was shortened by 3 bases and J by 3 bases, with 8 bases between the two germline ends. CDR3 nucleotide sequence: TGCAGTGCTAGGGAGGGGGACTATGGCTACACCTTA. Protein product: CSAREGDYGYTL.